A selection of T cell receptor beta chains follows, all from one sample in a study of shared clonotypes between healthy human individuals. Here immunoSEQ multiplex PCR was the method, and the copy in TCRdb shows in-frame clones only, minus some. The sample consists of nearly 500,000 clones, 75% to 85% of them appearing once. Sample: PBMCs. The receptors were sampled from a woman aged 40 to 50 in good health. Some clones in this sample may be carry-over from other donors' samples. Each CDR3 is given without its conserved first and last residue. Size is omitted from some rows. Given values are once, few, many or a class for expanded clones.

>NA|TRBV7-6|TRBJ2-1
ASSLVYNEQF
>NA|TRBV5-1|TRBJ2-5
ASSPGTAQETQY
>NA|TRBV30|TRBJ2-3
AAWGWVSDTQY
>NA|TRBV5-4|TRBJ2-3
ASSLLGAPTWDTQY
>NA|TRBV6-1|TRBJ2-6
ASSGPRQGSGANVLT
>NA|TRBV7-3|NA
ASSLMGGREPYEQY
>NA|TRBV7-9|TRBJ2-2
ASSLRGTTGIAGELF
>NA|TRBV11-1|TRBJ2-5
ASSSRRGDQETQY
>NA|TRBV7-9|TRBJ2-1
ASSPIAGASREQF
>NA|TRBV11-2|TRBJ2-1
ASSLDYRNEQF
>NA|TRBV21-1|TRBJ1-2
AMPPGEVIANYGYT
>NA|TRBV18|TRBJ2-6
ASSPDRVSGANVLT
>NA|TRBV9|TRBJ2-5
ASSFASQETQY
>NA|TRBV27|TRBJ2-1
ASTKGPYNEQF
>few|TRBV11-2|TRBJ1-5
ASSPNYGLDQPQH
>few|TRBV27|TRBJ2-7
ASSPSDILSYEQY
>NA|TRBV6-1|TRBJ2-7
ASSEGLAGGDPY
>NA|TRBV7-8|TRBJ1-5
ASSLDLNNQPQH
>many|TRBV28|TRBJ2-1
ASSHPRGGQNEQF
>few|TRBV29-1|TRBJ2-7
SVEGVAGAFGYEQY
>NA|TRBV5-1|TRBJ2-2
ASAEREDGELF
>NA|TRBV5-1|TRBJ2-1
ASSLFDYSYNEQF
>NA|TRBV2|TRBJ1-1
ASSGSRVTEAF
>NA|TRBV5-1|TRBJ2-3
ASSLASTSTDTQY
>NA|TRBV2|TRBJ2-7
ASRPIQSSYEQY
>NA|TRBV9|TRBJ1-2
DSSDKQGELGGYT
>once|TRBV18|TRBJ1-5
ASSPGQGAPNQPQH
>few|TRBV18|TRBJ1-6
ASSAGQGAYNSPLH
>NA|TRBV29-1|TRBJ2-7
SVEGVHYEQY
>NA|TRBV7-8|TRBJ2-3
ASSLGAGVGVTDTQY
>NA|TRBV19|TRBJ1-4
ASSITGVDGKLF
>NA|TRBV5-4|TRBJ2-7
ASSKTGVYEQY
>NA|TRBV11-2|TRBJ2-1
ASNPWTSGNNEQF
>NA|TRBV27|NA
ASSFTPLAGGFPEQY
>many|TRBV6-4|TRBJ1-1
ASSEATGSPEAF
>NA|TRBV7-3|TRBJ2-7
ASSLTGGLSYEQY
>NA|TRBV7-2|TRBJ2-7
ASSFSGTNFKGFYEQY
>NA|TRBV11-1|TRBJ2-1
ASSLGMANEQF
>NA|TRBV29-1|TRBJ2-1
SVDGTSGYDEQF
>NA|TRBV6-1|TRBJ2-1
ASNPGQRYNEQF
>few|TRBV10-3|TRBJ2-2
AISGRQGPAGELF